This T cell receptor (beta chain) is drawn from a study of blood T cell repertoires in COVID-19. CDR3 size: 15 residues. Germline V gene lookup returns CDR1 SGDLS and CDR2 YYNGEE. The V and J ends lost 4 bases and 4 bases, in that order; junction bases with no gene match: 8. The assay was immunoSEQ multiplex PCR, and TCRdb's table has in-frame clones only and misses some. The repertoire holds some 100,000 clones, with around nine tenths as singletons. Sequenced sample: peripheral blood. The chain joins TRBV9 to TRBJ2-5, with TRBD1 matching over 9 bases. The sequence was obtained from a human donor in a cohort sampled during active COVID-19. The CDR3 spells CASSPRTGEGETQYF. For the CDR3, the DNA is TGTGCCAGCAGCCCCCGGACAGGGGAAGGAGAGACCCAGTACTTC.